One and the same sample provided the 17 T cell receptor beta chains below, sequenced in a study of cytomegalovirus exposure and HLA in healthy donors. The PCR used 60 Vbeta and 13 Jbeta primers. Libraries were prepared by immunoSEQ multiplex PCR; TCRdb keeps only in-frame clonotypes and omits some of them. This sample yields roughly 150,000 clones, of which roughly 80% are seen a single time; more than 7% belongs to the top ten. Sample: PBMCs. The origin of the receptors is a male donor in good health and CMV-seropositive.

V gene TRBV6-5 combines with J gene TRBJ2-3; 9 positions agree with TRBD2. CDR1 and CDR2 (germline): MNHEY, SVGAGI. There are 15 residues in the CDR3. The V and J ends lost 4 bases and 7 bases, in that order; junction bases with no gene match: 9. The CDR3 DNA reads TGTGCCAGCAGTTCCGCGGGAGGGGGGCACAATACGCAGTATTTT. It is translated as CASSSAGGGHNTQYF.

V and J are TRBV6-5 and TRBJ1-1; no reliable D call. Germline CDR1 reads MNHEY; CDR2 reads SVGAGI. Trimming pared 8 bases from V and 5 bases from J, leaving 18 bases between. The length of the CDR3 is 14 residues. The CDR3 bases are TGTGCCAGCCAACTAGGCAGCTCCGTGACTGAAGCTTTCTTT. Encoded protein: CASQLGSSVTEAFF.

This clone was seen a handful of times. The junction departs from germline at one end; a sequencing error may be responsible. The V and J genes are TRBV5-4 and TRBJ2-6; TRBD1 is a possible D gene (5 bases). The CDR3 extends over 20 amino acids. CDR1 and CDR2 from the germline V gene are SGHNT and YYREEE (reference sequence). In DNA form, the CDR3 reads TGTGCCAGCAGCTTGCAGAGGTCGGCCGGCCAAAGCTCTGGGGCCAACGGCCTGACTTTC. Its translation is CASSLQRSAGQSSGANGLTF.

The chain employs TRBV7-9 and TRBJ2-7, with 9 positions matching TRBD1. The junction had 13 bases not matched to a gene; V was cut back by 10 bases and J by 6 bases. Germline V gene sequence: CDR1 SEHNR, CDR2 FQNEAQ (reference sequence). The CDR3 has 14 amino acids. CDR3 loop: CATSTWGQGSEQYF. The CDR3 DNA is TGTGCCACCTCAACTTGGGGACAGGGATCCGAGCAGTACTTC.

The chain employs TRBV7-8 and TRBJ2-7, with TRBD1 matching 7 bases. The CDR3 has 14 residues. From germline, CDR1 is SGHVS and CDR2 FQNEAQ. Trimming at V came to 4 bases and at J to 3 bases, leaving 6 bases not matched to a gene. Here the CDR3 reads CASSSRTGVYEQYF. CDR3 sequence (DNA): TGTGCCAGCAGCTCCCGGACAGGAGTCTACGAGCAGTACTTC.

The chain links TRBV5-1 to TRBJ1-2; D is uncertain. This CDR3 spans 12 amino acids. V was trimmed by 4 bases and J by 3 bases, leaving 7 bases between them. The germline CDR1 and CDR2 sequences are SGHRS and YFSETQ. CDR3 amino acids: CASSPLDYGYTF. CDR3 coding DNA: TGCGCCAGCAGCCCCCTCGACTATGGCTACACCTTC.

The chain is built from TRBV7-2 and TRBJ1-3, with D hard to call. Per germline, CDR1 SGHTA and CDR2 FQGNSA. V lost 5 bases, J lost 0 bases, and 11 bases lay in between. The CDR3 spans 15 residues. The CDR3 nucleotides are TGTGCCAGCAGCCTAACAGCCATCTCTGGAAACACCATATATTTT. Translating it yields CASSLTAISGNTIYF.

The chain has TRBV9 and TRBJ1-1; D gene ambiguous. The ends were cut back, 0 bases at V and 3 bases at J, with 12 bases in the middle. The germline CDR1 and CDR2 sequences are SGDLS and YYNGEE. The CDR3 has 15 residues. CDR3 bases: TGTGCCAGCAGCGTAGACGAGCGGGCGGACACTGAAGCTTTCTTT. Amino acid sequence: CASSVDERADTEAFF.

The V call is TRBV6-1, the J call TRBJ2-2; tentative D call: TRBD1 (7 bases). CDR3 size: 15 residues. Looked up from germline, CDR1 is MNHNS and CDR2 is SASEGT. V lost 6 bases and J 2 bases, leaving 13 bases between the germline ends. CDR3 nucleotide sequence: TGTGCCAGCAGGGCAGGGGGAGGTAACACCGGGGAGCTGTTTTTT. Translated, it gives CASRAGGGNTGELFF.

This chain links TRBV28 with TRBJ1-3; no clear D. Germline CDR1 and CDR2: MDHEN and SYDVKM. The CDR3 has 15 residues. Trimming shortened V by 3 bases and J by 0 bases, and 9 bases separated the two germline ends. In DNA, the CDR3 is TGTGCCAGCAGTTTGAACACCCTCTCTGGAAACACCATATATTTT. Amino acid sequence: CASSLNTLSGNTIYF.

DNA of the CDR3: TGCGCCAGCAGCGTGGACAGGGTAGATACGCAGTATTTT. Translating it yields CASSVDRVDTQYF. This chain uses TRBV5-1 with TRBJ2-3; TRBD1 aligns across 8 bases. Germline V CDR1 and CDR2: SGHRS, YFSETQ. V lost 4 bases, J lost 5 bases, and 3 bases stayed unmatched. The CDR3 is made up of 13 amino acids.

The chain uses TRBV9 and TRBJ2-7, with TRBD1 matching over 8 bases. Germline V gene data show CDR1 as SGDLS and CDR2 as YYNGEE. CDR3 length: 17 amino acids. The trim removed 2 bases at V and 4 bases at J, leaving 14 bases unmatched. CDR3 region: CASSVTSGTGSPYEQYF. For the CDR3, the DNA is TGTGCCAGCAGCGTGACTTCCGGGACAGGCTCGCCGTACGAGCAGTACTTC.

The chain is built from TRBV7-6 and TRBJ2-3; possibly TRBD2 for D (6 bases). The CDR3 has 17 amino acids. Trimming cost V 5 bases and J 2 bases, with 20 bases left between them. The germline CDR1 and CDR2 sequences are SGHVS and FNYEAQ. The CDR3 DNA reads as TGTGCCAGCAGCGCCGGGACTTCCTTTGCCCCCACAGATACGCAGTATTTT. It specifies CASSAGTSFAPTDTQYF.

The chain employs TRBV7-6 and TRBJ2-7, with D possibly TRBD1 on 6 matching bases. The germline V gene encodes CDR1 SGHVS and CDR2 FNYEAQ. V gave up 1 base and J gave up 2 bases, with 9 bases separating them. The CDR3 has 14 residues. The CDR3 nucleotides are TGTGCCAGCAGCTTAGGACAGGTTACCTACGAGCAGTACTTC. Translation gives CASSLGQVTYEQYF.

The CDR3 protein is CASSPGQGGYTF. CDR3 nucleotide sequence: TGTGCCAGCTCACCGGGACAGGGAGGCTACACCTTC. This chain connects TRBV18 to TRBJ1-2; 9 positions agree with TRBD1. This CDR3 has 12 amino acids. From germline, CDR1 is KGHSH and CDR2 LQKENI. The junction had 1 base not matched to a gene; V was cut back by 3 bases and J by 8 bases.

The sample holds one count of this clone. This chain uses TRBV4-3 with TRBJ2-2, with 9 nucleotides matching TRBD2. This CDR3 is 16 amino acids long. CDR1 LGHNA and CDR2 YSLEER come from the germline V gene. The V segment lost 1 base and the J segment 6 bases; nucleotides outside the gene matches: 6. This chain's CDR3 is CASSQAGTSRAGELFF. The CDR3 DNA reads TGCGCCAGCAGCCAAGCTGGGACTAGCCGCGCCGGGGAGCTGTTTTTT.

This clone has more than one count but fewer than ten. The rearrangement links TRBV19 to TRBJ2-1; 10 nucleotides match TRBD2. Per germline, CDR1 LNHDA and CDR2 SQIVND (reference sequence). Germline trimming cut 8 bases from V and 8 bases from J; bases unmatched to any gene: 9. The CDR3 runs 14 residues. This CDR3 reads CASASGSLGYEQFF. DNA of the CDR3: TGTGCCAGTGCTAGCGGGAGCCTGGGGTATGAGCAGTTCTTC.